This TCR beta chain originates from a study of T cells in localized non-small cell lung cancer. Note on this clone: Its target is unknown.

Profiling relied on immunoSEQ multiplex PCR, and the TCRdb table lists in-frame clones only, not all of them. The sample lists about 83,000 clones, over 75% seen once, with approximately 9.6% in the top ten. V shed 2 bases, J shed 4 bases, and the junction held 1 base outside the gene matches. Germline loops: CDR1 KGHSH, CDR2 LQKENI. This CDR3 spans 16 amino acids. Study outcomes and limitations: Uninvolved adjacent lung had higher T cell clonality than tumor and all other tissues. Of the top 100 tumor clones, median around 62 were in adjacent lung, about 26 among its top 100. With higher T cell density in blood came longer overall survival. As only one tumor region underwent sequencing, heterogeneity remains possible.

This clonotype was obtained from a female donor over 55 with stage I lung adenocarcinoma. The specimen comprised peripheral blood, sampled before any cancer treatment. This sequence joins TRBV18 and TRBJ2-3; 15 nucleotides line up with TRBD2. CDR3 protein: CASSPRTSGRADTQYF. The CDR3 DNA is TGTGCCAGCTCACCAAGGACTAGCGGGAGGGCAGATACGCAGTATTTT.